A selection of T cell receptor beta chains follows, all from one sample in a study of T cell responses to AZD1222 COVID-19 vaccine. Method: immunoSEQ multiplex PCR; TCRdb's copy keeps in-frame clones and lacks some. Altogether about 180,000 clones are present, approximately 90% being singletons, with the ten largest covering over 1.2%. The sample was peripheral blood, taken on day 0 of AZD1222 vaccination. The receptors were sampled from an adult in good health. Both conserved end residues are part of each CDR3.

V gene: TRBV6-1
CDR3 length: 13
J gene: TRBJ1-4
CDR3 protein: CASSEAVSEKLFF

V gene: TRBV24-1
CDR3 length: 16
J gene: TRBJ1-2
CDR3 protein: CATIYGGGQWNYGYTF

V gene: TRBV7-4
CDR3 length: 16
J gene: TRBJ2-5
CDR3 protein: CASSSGQGGPSETQYF

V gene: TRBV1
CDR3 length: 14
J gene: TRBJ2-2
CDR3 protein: CTSSQGGPPGELFF

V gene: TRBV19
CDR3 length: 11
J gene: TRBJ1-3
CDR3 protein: CASSAGFTIYF

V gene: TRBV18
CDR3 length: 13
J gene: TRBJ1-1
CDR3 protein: CASSQQEGSEAFF

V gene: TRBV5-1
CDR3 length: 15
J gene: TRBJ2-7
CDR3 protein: CASRDRLAGGEEQYF

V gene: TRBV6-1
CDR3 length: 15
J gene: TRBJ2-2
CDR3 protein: CASSEATENTGELFF

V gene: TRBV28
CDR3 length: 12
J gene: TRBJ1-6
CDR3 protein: CASSLPGSPLHF

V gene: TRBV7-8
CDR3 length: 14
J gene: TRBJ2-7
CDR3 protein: CASSGSGMSYEQYF

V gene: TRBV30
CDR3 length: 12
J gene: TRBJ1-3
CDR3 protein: CAYTGQTDTIYF

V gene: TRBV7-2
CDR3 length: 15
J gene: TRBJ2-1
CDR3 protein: CASSRRVGPGNEQFF

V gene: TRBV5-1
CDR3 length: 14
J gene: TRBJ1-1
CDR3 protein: CASSKGQGDTEAFF

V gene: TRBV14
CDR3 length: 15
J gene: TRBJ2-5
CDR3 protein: CASSPSRGTTETQYF

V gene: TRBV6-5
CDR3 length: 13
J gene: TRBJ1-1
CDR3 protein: CASSYSSSTEAFF

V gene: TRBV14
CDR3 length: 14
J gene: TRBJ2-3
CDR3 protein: CASSQEPGTDTQYF

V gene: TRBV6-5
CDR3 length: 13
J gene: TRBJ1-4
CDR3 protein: CASSYGYNEKLFF

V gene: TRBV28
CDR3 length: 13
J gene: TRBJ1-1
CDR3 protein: CASRSARGTEAFF

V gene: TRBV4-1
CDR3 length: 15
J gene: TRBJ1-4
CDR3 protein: CASSQPDGSNEKLFF

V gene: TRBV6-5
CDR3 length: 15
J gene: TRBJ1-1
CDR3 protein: CASSTGTGGATEAFF

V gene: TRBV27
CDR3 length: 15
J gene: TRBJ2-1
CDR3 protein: CASRTAGGFHNEQFF

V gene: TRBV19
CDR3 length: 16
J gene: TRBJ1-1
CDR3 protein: CASSIDYGRAGTEAFF

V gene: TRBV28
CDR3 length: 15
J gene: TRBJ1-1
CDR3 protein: CASSPAGEGVYEAFF

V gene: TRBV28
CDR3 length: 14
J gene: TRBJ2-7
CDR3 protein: CASSWTSRAYEQYF

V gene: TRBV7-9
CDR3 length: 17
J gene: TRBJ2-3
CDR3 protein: CASSLGLAGGRTDTQYF

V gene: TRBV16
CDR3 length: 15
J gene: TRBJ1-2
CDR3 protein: CASSQWRASMWGYTF

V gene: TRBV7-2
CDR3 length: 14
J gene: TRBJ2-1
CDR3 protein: CASSSSGGVNEQFF

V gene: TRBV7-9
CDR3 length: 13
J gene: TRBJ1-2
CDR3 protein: CASSLETGDGYTF

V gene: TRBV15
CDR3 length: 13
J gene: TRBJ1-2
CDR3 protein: CATSRDLPDGYTF

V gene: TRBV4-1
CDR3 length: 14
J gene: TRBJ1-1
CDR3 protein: CASSGTGTGGVAFF

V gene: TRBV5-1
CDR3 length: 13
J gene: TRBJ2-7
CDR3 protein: CASGNGQGYEQYF

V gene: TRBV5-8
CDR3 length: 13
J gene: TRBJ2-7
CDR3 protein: CASSTTETYEQYF

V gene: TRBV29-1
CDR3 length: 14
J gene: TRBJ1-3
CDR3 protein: CSVDDASSGNTIYF

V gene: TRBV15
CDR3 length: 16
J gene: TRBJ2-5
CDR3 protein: CATSRDRGGEQETQYF